A selection of T cell receptor beta chains follows, all from one sample in a study of T cells in Graves' hyperthyroidism and ophthalmopathy. TCRdb analysed the multiplex PCR reads with MiXCR anew, one entry per CDR3 protein. The data contain more than 500,000 distinct CDR3 sequences, 46% of them singletons. The sequenced sample was peripheral blood or thyroid tissue (not recorded which). These TCRs come from an adult woman with Graves' disease, either hyperthyroidism or ophthalmopathy (not recorded which). The CDR3 runs from the conserved cysteine through the conserved F or W. A D gene is named only where the DNA matches it firmly. Expanded clones are given a class, and other clones once, few, many or no size at all.

TRBV5-1	many	TRBJ2-5	NA	TGCGCCAGCAGAGGGGAAGATACCCAGTACTTC	CASRGEDTQYF
TRBV29-1	NA	TRBJ1-5	TRBD1	TGCAGCGTCGCGGACAGGGGACCTCAGGACCAGCATTTT	CSVADRGPQDQHF
TRBV29-1	NA	TRBJ1-2	TRBD1	TGCAGCTTGACAGGGGTAGATGGCTACACCTTC	CSLTGVDGYTF
TRBV20-1	NA	TRBJ1-4	TRBD1	TGCAGTGGCCGGACAGGGACTAATGAAAAACTGTTTTTT	CSGRTGTNEKLFF
TRBV7-2	NA	TRBJ1-2	TRBD1	TGTGCCAGCAGCCATACGGACAGGACTAACTATGGCTACACCTTC	CASSHTDRTNYGYTF
TRBV7-2	many	TRBJ1-1	NA	TGTGCCATCCTCATACAACCTGGTTCTGAAGCTTTCTTT	CAILIQPGSEAFF
TRBV19	many	TRBJ1-1	TRBD1	TGTGCCACTTCGGGGACAGGGAGGGTGCACACTGAAGCTTTCTTT	CATSGTGRVHTEAFF
TRBV7-2	NA	TRBJ2-5	TRBD1	TGTGCCAGCTCCCCCCGACAGGGGTTACAGACCCAGTACTTC	CASSPRQGLQTQYF
TRBV29-1	NA	TRBJ2-2	NA	TGCAGCGGCGGAGGATCCAGGGGTACCGGGGAGCTGTTTTTT	CSGGGSRGTGELFF
TRBV6-4	NA	TRBJ1-1	NA	TGTGCCAGCAGGCGCGCCTACATGGACACTGAAGCTTTCTTT	CASRRAYMDTEAFF
TRBV4-1	many	TRBJ2-5	TRBD2	TGCGCCAGCAGAGGGACTAGCGGGAGCCAAGAGACCCAGTACTTC	CASRGTSGSQETQYF
TRBV7-9	NA	TRBJ1-2	NA	TGTGCCAGCAGCCGCGGGGAGTCGGAAGGCTACACCTTC	CASSRGESEGYTF
TRBV30	NA	TRBJ1-1	NA	TGTGCCTGGAGTGACGGGTATCGGGCTTTCTTT	CAWSDGYRAFF
TRBV19	NA	TRBJ1-2	NA	TGTGCCAGTAGTATAGGGGACAACTATGGCTACACCTTC	CASSIGDNYGYTF
TRBV2	NA	TRBJ1-2	NA	TGTGCCAGCAGCTCAGGACCGGGGGACTATGGCTACACCTTC	CASSSGPGDYGYTF
TRBV14	NA	TRBJ2-6	NA	TGTGCCAGCAGCCAAGACTGGGCAGATGGGGCCAACGTCCTGACTTTC	CASSQDWADGANVLTF
TRBV7-9	NA	TRBJ1-5	NA	TGTGCCAGCAGCTTTGCGGTTCCGGGGGCGCAGAACAATCAGCCCCAGCATTTT	CASSFAVPGAQNNQPQHF
TRBV10-1	NA	TRBJ2-5	NA	TGCGCCAGCAGTCGCGGGACCGGGACGCCTATGTACTTC	CASSRGTGTPMYF
TRBV25-1	NA	TRBJ1-2	TRBD1	TGTGCCAGCAGTCCCCGGGACAGATCCTATGGCTACACCTTC	CASSPRDRSYGYTF
TRBV7-8	NA	TRBJ2-2	TRBD2	TGTGCCAGCAGTCTAGAGCCTAGCGGGAGTACCGGGGAGCTGTTTTTT	CASSLEPSGSTGELFF
TRBV5-1	many	TRBJ2-7	TRBD2	TGCGCCAGCAGAACTAGCGGGGACTACGAGCAGTACTTC	CASRTSGDYEQYF
TRBV15	many	TRBJ1-5	NA	TGTGCCACCAGCAGAGATGGCGATAGCAATCAGCCCCAGCATTTT	CATSRDGDSNQPQHF
TRBV7-9	NA	TRBJ1-1	NA	TGTGCCAGCAGCCCCCCGGGGGTCCTGAACACTGAAGCTTTCTTT	CASSPPGVLNTEAFF
TRBV10-3	many	TRBJ2-2	NA	TGTGCCATCAGTGGCCAGGGAAACACCGGGGAGCTGTTTTTT	CAISGQGNTGELFF
TRBV20-1	many	TRBJ1-2	TRBD1	TGCAGTGCTAGAGAGACAGGGGGGTACTATGGCTACACCTTC	CSARETGGYYGYTF
TRBV11-2	many	TRBJ1-3	NA	TGTGCCAGCAGCTCCGGACGGAGCTCTGGAAACACCATATATTTT	CASSSGRSSGNTIYF
TRBV7-8	NA	TRBJ1-6	NA	TGTGCCAGCAGCTTAATTACCAATAATTCACCCCTCCACTTT	CASSLITNNSPLHF
TRBV12-3/TRBV12-4	few	TRBJ2-6	NA	TGTGCCAGCAGTTTATGGACATACAGCTCTGGGGCCAACGTCCTGACTTTC	CASSLWTYSSGANVLTF
TRBV2	many	TRBJ2-2	NA	TGTGCCAGCAGTGAAAGGCTCCTAATCCCCGGGGAGCTGTTTTTT	CASSERLLIPGELFF
TRBV20-1	NA	TRBJ1-1	TRBD1	TGCAGTGCTCTCTCCGGGACAGGTTCCTGGACTGAAGCTTTCTTT	CSALSGTGSWTEAFF
TRBV4-1	many	TRBJ2-5	NA	TGCGCCAGCAGCCAAGGAAGGGCTAGCAAAGAGACCCAGTACTTC	CASSQGRASKETQYF
TRBV20-1	many	TRBJ2-7	NA	TGCAGTGCTAGAGATCAGGGTCGGAGGTCCTACGAGCAGTACTTC	CSARDQGRRSYEQYF
TRBV20-1	NA	TRBJ1-5	NA	TGCAGTGCTAGAAGCGGGAGCTCCAATCAGCCCCAGCATTTT	CSARSGSSNQPQHF
TRBV29-1	NA	TRBJ1-3	NA	TGCAGCTATGACACGAGCTCTGGAAACACCATATATTTT	CSYDTSSGNTIYF
TRBV12-3/TRBV12-4	NA	TRBJ1-2	NA	TGTGCCAGCAGACGACGGGATAACTATGGCCACACCTTC	CASRRRDNYGHTF
TRBV4-2	NA	TRBJ2-2	NA	TGTGCCAGCAGCAACAGAGACACCGGGGAGCTGTTTTTT	CASSNRDTGELFF
TRBV20-1	NA	TRBJ1-4	NA	TGCAGCGCCAGACAGGCTAATGAAAAACTGTTTTTT	CSARQANEKLFF
TRBV5-1	NA	TRBJ2-7	NA	TGCGCCAGCAGCTTGGGGGACCGGTTCGCCCACGAGCAGTACTTC	CASSLGDRFAHEQYF
TRBV7-2	NA	TRBJ2-7	NA	TGTGCCAGCAGCCTCCAAAGGGGGTTTAGATTGCGCGAGCAGTACTTC	CASSLQRGFRLREQYF
TRBV5-1	NA	TRBJ1-4	TRBD1	TGCGCCAGCAGCTTGCTCAGGGGGACTAATGAAAAACTGTTTTTT	CASSLLRGTNEKLFF
TRBV2	many	TRBJ2-2	TRBD1	TGTGCCAGCAGGGAGGGACAGGGGAGAGGAGAGCTGTTTTTT	CASREGQGRGELFF
TRBV19	NA	TRBJ2-2	NA	TGTGCCAGTAGTGGAGGGAATAGATTTACCGTCCGGGAGCTGTTTTTT	CASSGGNRFTVRELFF
TRBV12-3/TRBV12-4	many	TRBJ2-6	NA	TGTGCCAGCACTTTCATCGGGTCTGGGGCCAACGTCCTGACTTTC	CASTFIGSGANVLTF
TRBV7-9	NA	TRBJ2-5	TRBD1	TGTGCCAGCAGCTCGACAGGGCCTGGCAATCAGCCCCAGTACTTC	CASSSTGPGNQPQYF
TRBV5-1	few	TRBJ1-1	NA	TGCGCCAGCAGCTTCGACCAAGATGACACTGAAGCTTTCTTT	CASSFDQDDTEAFF
TRBV7-9	NA	TRBJ2-5	TRBD2	TGTGCCAGCAGCTTCCCGACTAGCGGGAGGGGAGAGACCCAGTACTTC	CASSFPTSGRGETQYF
TRBV14	NA	TRBJ2-2	NA	TGTGCCAGCAGCCACTGGGCCGGGGAGCTGTTTTTT	CASSHWAGELFF
TRBV25-1	many	TRBJ1-1	TRBD1	TGTGCCAGCAGGCAGACAGGGGGCTTGAACACTGAAGCTTTCTTT	CASRQTGGLNTEAFF